The next 15 T cell receptor beta chains were all read from a single sample in a study of shared clonotypes between healthy human individuals. Data came from immunoSEQ multiplex PCR; TCRdb stores just in-frame clones and leaves some out. This table holds around 2.5 million clones, approximately 94% found once. Material: naive CD4+ T cells from PBMCs. Subset denoted: CD45RA+ positively selected. The receptors were sampled from a young man in good health. Some clones in this sample may be carry-over from other donors' samples.

The chain is built from TRBV5-1 and TRBJ2-5; 8 bases match TRBD1. The CDR3 is 16 amino acids. Unmatched junction bases numbered 10, after V lost 3 bases and J lost 3 bases. Per the germline V gene, CDR1 is SGHRS and CDR2 is YFSETQ. CDR3 sequence: CASSSQDWTGKETQYF. CDR3 sequence (DNA): TGCGCCAGCAGCTCCCAAGATTGGACAGGGAAAGAGACCCAGTACTTC.

This sequence joins TRBV9 and TRBJ2-1; no definite D call. The CDR3 spans 13 residues. Looked up from germline, CDR1 is SGDLS and CDR2 is YYNGEE. V was cut by 7 bases and J by 6 bases, with 14 bases left in between. The CDR3 DNA follows: TGTGCCAGCTCCCCGCTCCTATTCAATGAGCAGTTCTTC. Its translation: CASSPLLFNEQFF. Combining the CDR3 with reference TRBV9 and TRBJ2-1 gives the whole variable domain DSGVTQTPKHLITATGQRVTLRCSPRSGDLSVYWYQQSLDQGLQFLIQYYNGEERAKGNILERFSAQQFPDLHSELNLSSLELGDSALYFCASSPLLFNEQFFGPGTRLTVL.

J is TRBJ1-1 and V is TRBV18; D is perhaps TRBD1 (6 bases). This CDR3 region has 18 residues. Germline V gene sequence: CDR1 KGHSH, CDR2 LQKENI. V lost 0 bases and J lost 6, with 23 bases in between. Here the CDR3 reads CASSPPSYGEGGWSEAFF. CDR3 nucleotide sequence: TGTGCCAGCTCACCACCCTCATACGGGGAAGGGGGATGGTCTGAAGCTTTCTTT.

The rearrangement links TRBV5-1 to TRBJ1-2, with 7 bases aligning to TRBD1. CDR1 and CDR2 (germline): SGHRS, YFSETQ. The length of the CDR3 is 14 residues. J was trimmed by 5 bases and V by 3 bases; bases with no gene match: 7. Written as DNA, the CDR3 is TGCGCCAGCAGCTCCCCGGGACAGCTGTATGGCTACACCTTC. Its translation is CASSSPGQLYGYTF. The whole variable domain, remainder taken from reference TRBV5-1 and TRBJ1-2, is KAGVTQTPRYLIKTRGQQVTLSCSPISGHRSVSWYQQTPGQGLQFLFEYFSETQRNKGNFPGRFSGRQFSNSRSEMNVSTLELGDSALYLCASSSPGQLYGYTFGSGTRLTVV.

This rearrangement joins TRBV28 to TRBJ2-7, with 7 positions matching TRBD1. CDR1 is MDHEN, CDR2 SYDVKM, per germline. V shed 2 bases, J shed 9 bases, and the junction held 10 bases outside the gene matches. The CDR3 runs 14 residues. In DNA form, the CDR3 reads TGTGCCAGCAGTTTACCGACAGGGTATACTGGGCAGTACTTC. It encodes CASSLPTGYTGQYF.

Comment on this clone: The same CDR3 can be traced to other DNA sequences in this sample. The chain combines TRBV5-1 with TRBJ2-1; tentatively, D is TRBD2 (5 bases). V lost 0 bases, J lost 4 bases, and 8 bases lay in between. Germline V gene data show CDR1 as SGHRS and CDR2 as YFSETQ. CDR3 length equals 14 residues. CDR3 DNA sequence: TGCGCCAGCAGCTTGGGGACGGGGTACAATGAGCAGTTCTTC. Translated, it gives CASSLGTGYNEQFF.

This clone was observed a few times. V usage is TRBV2 and J usage is TRBJ2-5, with no clear D. Germline V gene sequence: CDR1 SNHLY, CDR2 FYNNEI. V lost 8 bases and J 3 bases, leaving 7 bases between the germline ends. The CDR3 consists of 11 residues. The CDR3 bases are TGTGCCAGCTGTCTCGAAGAGACCCAGTACTTC. Protein product: CASCLEETQYF.

The rearrangement uses TRBV5-1 and TRBJ2-7; D possibly matches TRBD1 or TRBD2 (5 bases each). V was pared by 8 bases and J by 2 bases, with 14 bases between. Germline values: CDR1 SGHRS, CDR2 YFSETQ. There are 13 residues in the CDR3. CDR3 in amino acids: CASQRDLAYEQYF. The CDR3 DNA reads as TGCGCCAGTCAAAGGGACCTCGCCTACGAGCAGTACTTC.

The V call is TRBV11-3, the J call TRBJ2-2; weak D call: TRBD2 (6 bases). Trimming took off 7 bases at V and 7 bases at J, with 13 bases between the two ends. The CDR3 consists of 13 residues. Germline V gene data show CDR1 as SGHNT and CDR2 as YENEEA. The DNA of the CDR3 is TGTGCCAGCACCTCAGGGCGGGGCGGGGAGCTGTTTTTT. Protein product: CASTSGRGGELFF.

V gene TRBV7-6 combines with J gene TRBJ2-3; the D gene is possibly TRBD2 (5 bases). CDR1 is SGHVS and CDR2 is FNYEAQ in the germline V gene. The CDR3 consists of 14 residues. Trimming left V 8 bases short and J 0 bases short, with 12 bases between. CDR3 loop: CASGRGPSTDTQYF. The CDR3 nucleotides are TGTGCCAGCGGCCGAGGGCCTAGCACAGATACGCAGTATTTT.

This chain links TRBV28 with TRBJ1-2; D is possibly TRBD1 (5 bases). CDR1 is MDHEN and CDR2 is SYDVKM in the germline V gene. The CDR3 sequence is 15 residues long. Between the trimmed V and J ends, which lost 3 bases and 5 bases, there was a span of 16 bases. CDR3 DNA sequence: TGTGCCAGCAGTTTTGCACGGGGGAGAGGGTATGGCTACACCTTC. It translates to CASSFARGRGYGYTF.

This chain uses TRBV25-1 with TRBJ2-7; D is uncertain. V was cut by 3 bases and J by 6 bases, with 6 bases left in between. The CDR3 runs to 11 residues. Germline loops: CDR1 MGHDK, CDR2 SYGVNS. CDR3 nucleotide sequence: TGTGCCAGCAGTGATTGGCGCGAGCAGTACTTC. This codes for CASSDWREQYF.

The chain carries TRBV11-3 and TRBJ2-3; D remains unclear. The CDR3 has 16 amino acids. The V end was cut by 2 bases, the J end by 3 bases, with 15 bases between. Germline CDR1 reads SGHNT; CDR2 reads YENEEA. For the CDR3, the DNA is TGTGCCAGCAGCTTAAACCCCTTCGACGGGACAGATACGCAGTATTTT. Its protein product is CASSLNPFDGTDTQYF.

The chain links TRBV5-1 to TRBJ1-2; a possible D gene is TRBD1 (6 bases). The CDR3 runs 16 residues. The germline CDR1 and CDR2 sequences are SGHRS and YFSETQ. The V end lost 4 bases, the J end lost 3 bases, and 19 bases lay between the germline ends. CDR3 in DNA: TGCGCCAGCAGCCCGGGGACACGGGGCGAGGACTATGGCTACACCTTC. Its protein is CASSPGTRGEDYGYTF.

This CDR3 reads CASSLYGNQPQHF. CDR3 DNA sequence: TGCGCCAGCAGCTTGTACGGAAATCAGCCCCAGCATTTT. The rearrangement links TRBV5-1 to TRBJ1-5, with D hard to call. There are 13 residues in the CDR3. The germline CDR1 and CDR2 sequences are SGHRS and YFSETQ. V lost 1 base to trimming and J lost 4 bases, with 6 bases between them.